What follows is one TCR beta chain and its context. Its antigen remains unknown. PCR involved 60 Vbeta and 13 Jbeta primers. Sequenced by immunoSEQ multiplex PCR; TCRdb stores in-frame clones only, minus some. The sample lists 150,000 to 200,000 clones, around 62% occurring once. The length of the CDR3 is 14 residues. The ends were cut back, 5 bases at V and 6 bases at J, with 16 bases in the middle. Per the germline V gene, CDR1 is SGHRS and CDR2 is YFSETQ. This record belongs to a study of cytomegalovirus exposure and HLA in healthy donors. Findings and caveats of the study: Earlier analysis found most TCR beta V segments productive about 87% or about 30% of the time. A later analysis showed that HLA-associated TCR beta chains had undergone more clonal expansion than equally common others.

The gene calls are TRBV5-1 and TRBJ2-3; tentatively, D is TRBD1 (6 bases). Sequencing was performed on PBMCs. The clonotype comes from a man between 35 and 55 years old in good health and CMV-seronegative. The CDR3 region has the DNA TGCGCCAGCAGTCTCACAGGGTCCGGGGATACGCAGTATTTT. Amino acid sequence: CASSLTGSGDTQYF.